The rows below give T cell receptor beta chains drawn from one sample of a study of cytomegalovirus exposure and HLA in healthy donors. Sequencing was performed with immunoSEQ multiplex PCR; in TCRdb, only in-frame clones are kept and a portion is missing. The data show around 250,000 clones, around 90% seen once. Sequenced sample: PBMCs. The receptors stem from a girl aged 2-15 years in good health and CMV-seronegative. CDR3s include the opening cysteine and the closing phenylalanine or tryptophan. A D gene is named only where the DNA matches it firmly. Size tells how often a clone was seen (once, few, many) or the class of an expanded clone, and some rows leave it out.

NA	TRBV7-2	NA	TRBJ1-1	CASSTGRVMNTEAFF	TGTGCCAGCAGCACGGGCAGGGTCATGAACACTGAAGCTTTCTTT
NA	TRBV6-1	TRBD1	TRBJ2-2	CASSAGTDTGELFF	TGTGCCAGCAGCGCCGGGACAGACACCGGGGAGCTGTTTTTT
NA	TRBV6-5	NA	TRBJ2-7	CASSYLPRDKAYEQYF	TGTGCCAGCAGCTACCTCCCTCGGGACAAAGCCTACGAGCAGTACTTC
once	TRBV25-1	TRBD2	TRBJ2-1	CASSDLAGARLF	TGTGCCAGCAGTGACCTAGCGGGAGCCAGGCTCTTC
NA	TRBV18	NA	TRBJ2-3	CASSPVGGYTDTQYF	TGTGCCAGCTCACCAGTCGGGGGTTACACAGATACGCAGTATTTT
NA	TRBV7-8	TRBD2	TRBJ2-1	CASSQASGSYYNEQFF	TGTGCCAGCAGCCAGGCTAGCGGGAGTTATTACAATGAGCAGTTCTTC
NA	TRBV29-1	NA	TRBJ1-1	CSVLPGPPGTEAFF	TGCAGCGTTTTACCGGGTCCCCCCGGGACTGAAGCTTTCTTT
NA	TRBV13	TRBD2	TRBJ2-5	CASSRRTSGGWETQYF	TGTGCCAGCAGTCGAAGGACTAGCGGGGGGTGGGAGACCCAGTACTTC
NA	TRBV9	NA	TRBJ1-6	CASSVSGSSPLHF	TGTGCCAGCAGCGTATCAGGTTCCTCACCCCTCCACTTT
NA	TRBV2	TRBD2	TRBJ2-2	CASRRLASTGELFF	TGTGCCAGCAGAAGACTAGCGAGCACCGGGGAGCTGTTTTTT
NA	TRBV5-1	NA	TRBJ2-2	CASSLEGGRTGELFF	TGCGCCAGCAGCTTGGAGGGAGGAAGGACCGGGGAGCTGTTTTTT
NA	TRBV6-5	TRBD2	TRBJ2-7	CASSPLAGSYEQYF	TGTGCCAGCAGTCCCCTAGCGGGATCGTACGAGCAGTACTTC
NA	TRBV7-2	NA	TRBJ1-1	CASSFKGSMNTEAFF	TGTGCCAGCAGCTTCAAGGGGTCTATGAACACTGAAGCTTTCTTT
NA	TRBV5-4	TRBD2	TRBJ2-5	CASSSTSEETQYF	TGTGCCAGCAGCTCGACTAGCGAAGAGACCCAGTACTTC
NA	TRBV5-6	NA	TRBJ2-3	CASSPTNTDTQYF	TGTGCCAGCAGCCCGACTAATACAGATACGCAGTATTTT
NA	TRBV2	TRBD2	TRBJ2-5	CASRLPRGTSGNQETQYF	TGTGCCAGCAGGCTCCCCCGGGGGACTAGCGGTAACCAAGAGACCCAGTACTTC
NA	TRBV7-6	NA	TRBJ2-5	CASSQLGRQETQYF	TGTGCCAGCAGCCAGCTGGGGCGACAAGAGACCCAGTACTTC
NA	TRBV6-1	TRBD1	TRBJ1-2	CASSVSDRGSVYGYTF	TGTGCCAGCAGTGTATCAGACAGGGGATCCGTCTATGGCTACACCTTC
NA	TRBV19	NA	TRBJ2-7	CASTQTGGEQYF	TGTGCCAGTACCCAGACAGGAGGTGAGCAGTACTTC
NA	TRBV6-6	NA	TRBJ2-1	CASSWTVNEQFF	TGTGCCAGCAGTTGGACAGTTAATGAGCAGTTCTTC
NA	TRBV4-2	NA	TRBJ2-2	CASSQLNAGTTGELFF	TGTGCCAGCAGCCAACTGAATGCGGGGACCACCGGGGAGCTGTTTTTT
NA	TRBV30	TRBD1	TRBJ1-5	CASSGTASNQPQHF	TGTGCCTCCTCCGGGACAGCGAGCAATCAGCCCCAGCATTTT
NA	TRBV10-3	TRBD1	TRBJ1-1	CAISLDRANTEAFF	TGTGCCATCAGTTTGGACAGGGCGAACACTGAAGCTTTCTTT
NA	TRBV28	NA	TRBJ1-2	CASSLNPIDYGYTF	TGTGCCAGCAGTTTAAATCCAATTGACTATGGCTACACCTTC
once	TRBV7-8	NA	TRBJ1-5	CASSPRRLQPQHF	TGTGCCAGCAGCCCTAGACGGCTTCAGCCCCAGCATTTT
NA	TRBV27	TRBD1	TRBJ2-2	CASSFLGQGWVGTGELFF	TGTGCCAGCAGTTTCCTGGGACAGGGATGGGTCGGCACCGGGGAGCTGTTTTTT
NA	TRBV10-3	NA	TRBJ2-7	CAISRDWNSYEQYF	TGTGCCATCAGTCGGGACTGGAACTCCTACGAGCAGTACTTC
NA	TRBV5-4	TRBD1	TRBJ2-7	CASSLAGTEISYEQYF	TGTGCCAGCAGCTTGGCTGGGACAGAGATCTCCTACGAGCAGTACTTC
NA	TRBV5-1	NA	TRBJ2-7	CASSLDPDYPYEQYF	TGCGCCAGCAGCTTGGACCCAGACTACCCCTACGAGCAGTACTTC
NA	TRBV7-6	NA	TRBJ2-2	CASSAGEHNTGELFF	TGTGCCAGCAGCGCCGGGGAACACAACACCGGGGAGCTGTTTTTT
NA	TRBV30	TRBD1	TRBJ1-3	CAWEHRGAGNTIYF	TGTGCCTGGGAACACAGGGGCGCCGGAAACACCATATATTTT
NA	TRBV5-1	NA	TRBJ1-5	CASSPQEGGPNQPQHF	TGCGCCAGCAGCCCGCAGGAGGGGGGGCCTAATCAGCCCCAGCATTTT
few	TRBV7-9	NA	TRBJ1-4	CASSLERLNEKLFF	TGTGCCAGCAGCTTGGAGAGGCTTAATGAAAAACTGTTTTTT
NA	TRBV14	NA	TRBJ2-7	CASSPPQVRFEQYF	TGTGCCAGCAGCCCCCCCCAGGTACGGTTCGAGCAGTACTTC
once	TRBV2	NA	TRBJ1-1	CASSPQNTEAFF	TGTGCCAGCTCCCCACAGAACACTGAAGCTTTCTTT
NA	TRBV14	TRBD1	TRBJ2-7	CASSLYRGGEQYF	TGTGCCAGCAGCTTGTACAGGGGTGGTGAGCAGTACTTC
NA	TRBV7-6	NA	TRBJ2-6	CASSLEGTSGANVLTF	TGTGCCAGCAGCCTTGAGGGGACATCCGGGGCCAACGTCCTGACTTTC
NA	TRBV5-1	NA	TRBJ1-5	CASSLEGPSDQPQHF	TGCGCCAGCAGCTTGGAGGGGCCCTCCGATCAGCCCCAGCATTTT
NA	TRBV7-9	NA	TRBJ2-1	CASSPRQYNEQFF	TGTGCCAGCAGCCCCCGACAGTACAATGAGCAGTTCTTC
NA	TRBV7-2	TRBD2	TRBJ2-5	CASSFWASGGQETQYF	TGTGCCAGCAGCTTCTGGGCTAGCGGAGGACAAGAGACCCAGTACTTC
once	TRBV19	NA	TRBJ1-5	CASSIRSQGSGNQPQHF	TGTGCCAGTAGTATACGGAGTCAGGGTTCGGGCAATCAGCCCCAGCATTTT
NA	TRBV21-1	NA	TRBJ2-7	CATPWRGLYEQYF	TGTGCCACCCCTTGGAGAGGGCTGTACGAGCAGTACTTC